The sequence of this T cell receptor beta chain was determined in a study of blood T cell repertoires in COVID-19. The overall study: Donors in the United States, Italy and Spain gave samples during acute or convalescent COVID-19. T cells, B-cell-depleted T cells, or PBMCs supplied cDNA or gDNA.

Germline-derived CDR1 and CDR2 are SGHRS and YFSETQ. The CDR3 is 15 amino acids. Deletions cut 0 bases from V and 3 bases from J, with 10 bases between. Per the original methods: Estimated nucleated cell counts came from reference gene primer amplification. TCRdb's table, derived via immunoSEQ multiplex PCR, lists solely in-frame clones and lacks some. D and trimming were read from the DNA, whereas the V and J calls and clone size are those reported in that table. The data contain over 150,000 clones, approximately 80% of them singletons. This chain joins TRBV5-1 and TRBJ1-3; D remains ambiguous. The receptor's source is a human donor in a cohort sampled during active COVID-19. Input material: peripheral blood. The CDR3 region has the DNA TGCGCCAGCAGCTTGGGCCATGCTAGTGGAAACACCATATATTTT. Translation: CASSLGHASGNTIYF.